The 30 T cell receptor beta chains reported below all come from one sample, sequenced in a study of blood T cell repertoires in COVID-19. Libraries were prepared by immunoSEQ multiplex PCR; TCRdb keeps only in-frame clonotypes and omits some of them. The table lists roughly 280,000 clones, over 85% of them singletons, with approximately 1.8% in the top ten. Specimen: PBMCs or T cells enriched from blood (not recorded which). The receptor source for this set is a woman between 55 and 75 years old who had recovered from COVID-19.

This clone was recorded only once. The CDR3 nucleotides are TGTGCCAGCAGCTCCACAACAGTCTATGGCTACACCTTC. Residues: CASSSTTVYGYTF. The chain uses TRBV11-2 and TRBJ1-2; D unclear. Trimming shortened V by 4 bases and J by 4 bases, and 10 bases separated the two germline ends. CDR3 length: 13 amino acids. The V gene's germline CDR1 is SGHAT and CDR2 FQNNGV.

This chain joins TRBV10-2 and TRBJ1-2, with D possibly TRBD1 on 5 matching bases. The CDR3 has 13 residues. Germline CDR1 and CDR2: WSHSY and SAAADI. Trimming took off 8 bases at V and 7 bases at J, with 17 bases between the two ends. The CDR3 sequence is CASVIAGSAGYTF. The CDR3 DNA reads as TGCGCCAGCGTGATCGCAGGGTCGGCTGGCTACACCTTC.

CDR3 DNA: TGTGCCAGCAGCTTAGATCACGGAGACTATGGCTACACCTTC. It specifies CASSLDHGDYGYTF. The genes are TRBV11-3 and TRBJ1-2; D remains ambiguous. The germline V gene encodes CDR1 SGHNT and CDR2 YENEEA. V was pared by 0 bases and J by 3 bases, with 8 bases between. CDR3 size: 14 residues.

The chain recombines TRBV5-1 with TRBJ1-4; tentative D call: TRBD1 (5 bases). The germline V gene encodes CDR1 SGHRS and CDR2 YFSETQ. V was cut by 2 bases and J by 8 bases, with 16 bases left in between. This CDR3 spans 15 amino acids. The CDR3 sequence: CASSLGTQRQEKLFF. The CDR3 nucleotides read TGCGCCAGCAGCTTAGGGACTCAGAGGCAGGAAAAACTGTTTTTT.

The DNA of the CDR3 is TGTGCCGGAAGACAGGGGACAGAGACCCAGTACTTC. Amino acids: CAGRQGTETQYF. This chain connects TRBV6-5 to TRBJ2-5, with 8 bases that match TRBD1. V shed 11 bases, J shed 4 bases, and the junction held 6 bases outside the gene matches. CDR1 and CDR2 (germline): MNHEY, SVGAGI. There are 12 residues in the CDR3.

This chain joins TRBV5-1 and TRBJ1-3; no firm D call. Trimming removed 0 bases at V and 5 bases at J, with 6 bases between. Germline-derived CDR1 and CDR2 are SGHRS and YFSETQ. CDR3 length equals 13 residues. The CDR3: CASSLDSRNTIYF. For the CDR3, the DNA is TGCGCCAGCAGCTTGGATAGTAGAAACACCATATATTTT. Full variable domain (outside the CDR3, taken from reference TRBV5-1 and TRBJ1-3): KAGVTQTPRYLIKTRGQQVTLSCSPISGHRSVSWYQQTPGQGLQFLFEYFSETQRNKGNFPGRFSGRQFSNSRSEMNVSTLELGDSALYLCASSLDSRNTIYFGEGSWLTVV.

The rearrangement joins TRBV10-2 to TRBJ1-1, with TRBD1 matching 8 bases. J lost 0 bases, V lost 6 bases, and 0 bases had no gene match. CDR1 and CDR2 from the germline V gene are WSHSY and SAAADI. CDR3 length: 13 amino acids. CDR3 region: CASRDRVNTEAFF. DNA for the CDR3: TGCGCCAGCAGGGACAGGGTGAACACTGAAGCTTTCTTT.

This clone was detected only once. The genes are TRBV29-1 and TRBJ2-7, with D possibly TRBD1 on 6 matching bases. Trimming cost V 1 base and J 3 bases, with 16 bases left between them. Germline V lookup: CDR1 SQVTM, CDR2 ANQGSEA. This CDR3 has 15 amino acids. This CDR3 reads CSVEVRSRGGYEQYF. In nucleotides, the CDR3 is TGCAGCGTTGAAGTCCGGTCCCGAGGGGGCTACGAGCAGTACTTC.

The rearrangement joins TRBV7-3 to TRBJ2-3, with D unresolved. V shed 1 base and J shed 6 bases, with 8 bases lying between them. The V gene's germline CDR1 is SGHTA and CDR2 FQGTGA. The CDR3 is 13 residues long. The CDR3 DNA is TGTGCCAGCAGCTTAAGTTTCGTTGATACGCAGTATTTT. This gives the protein CASSLSFVDTQYF.

The chain combines TRBV4-1 with TRBJ1-5; TRBD1 might be the D (6 bases). V shed 1 base and J shed 7 bases, with 14 bases lying between them. The CDR3 runs to 15 residues. Germline CDR1 reads MGHRA; CDR2 reads YSYEKL. CDR3 residues: CASSQVRGEGQPQHF. In DNA form, the CDR3 reads TGCGCCAGCAGCCAAGTGAGGGGGGAGGGACAGCCCCAGCATTTT.

This sequence joins TRBV4-1 and TRBJ1-5; the D gene is possibly TRBD1 (6 bases). The germline V gene has CDR1 MGHRA and CDR2 YSYEKL. CDR3 length equals 17 residues. Trimming removed 1 base at V and 3 bases at J, with 16 bases between. The CDR3 here is CASSQGVSGGYNQPQHF. CDR3 nucleotides: TGCGCCAGCAGCCAAGGGGTGTCGGGGGGCTACAATCAGCCCCAGCATTTT.

The rearrangement links TRBV5-4 to TRBJ2-7; 7 bases are shared with TRBD2. The V gene's germline CDR1 is SGHNT and CDR2 YYREEE (reference sequence). V lost 4 bases, J lost 3 bases, and 7 bases stayed unmatched. This CDR3 region has 14 residues. The CDR3 reads CASSHGRELYEQYF. As DNA, the CDR3 is TGTGCCAGCAGCCATGGGCGGGAGCTCTACGAGCAGTACTTC.

The rearrangement links TRBV13 to TRBJ1-6, with D unclear. There are 15 residues in the CDR3. V was trimmed by 1 base and J by 3 bases, leaving 7 bases between them. Germline values: CDR1 PRHDT, CDR2 FYEKMQ (reference sequence). The CDR3 is CASSLVADYNSPLHF. The CDR3 nucleotides are TGTGCCAGCAGCTTAGTGGCGGACTATAATTCACCCCTCCACTTT.

This rearrangement joins TRBV5-1 to TRBJ1-1; D is unclear. The CDR3 sequence is 12 residues long. Trimming left V 0 bases short and J 6 bases short, with 6 bases between. Germline V gives CDR1 SGHRS, CDR2 YFSETQ. For the CDR3, the DNA is TGCGCCAGCAGCTTGGGGGCAGCTGAAGCTTTCTTT. Its translation is CASSLGAAEAFF.

The chain has TRBV28 and TRBJ2-5; 8 bases map to TRBD1. CDR1 MDHEN and CDR2 SYDVKM come from the germline V gene. There are 16 residues in the CDR3. Trimming cost V 5 bases and J 4 bases; bases outside gene matches: 12. As DNA, the CDR3 is TGTGCCAGCAGTCCCCCCACAGGGGGTGGAGGAGAGACCCAGTACTTC. Its translation is CASSPPTGGGGETQYF.

The chain joins TRBV2 to TRBJ2-1, with TRBD2 matching 10 bases. The J segment lost 4 bases and the V segment lost 3 bases, leaving 12 bases of the junction unmatched. Germline V CDR1 and CDR2: SNHLY, FYNNEI. CDR3 length equals 18 residues. This CDR3 reads CASSERTSGALGYNEQFF. CDR3 coding DNA: TGTGCCAGCAGTGAGCGGACTAGCGGCGCTCTGGGGTACAATGAGCAGTTCTTC.

The CDR3 protein is CASSFRGGGNTEAFF. The CDR3 nucleotides are TGTGCCAGCAGTTTCAGGGGCGGCGGAAACACTGAAGCTTTCTTT. The rearrangement uses TRBV28 and TRBJ1-1, with a possible D match to TRBD1 (6 bases). The germline V gene has CDR1 MDHEN and CDR2 SYDVKM. This CDR3 has 15 amino acids. V was pared by 3 bases and J by 2 bases, with 13 bases between.

The V gene is TRBV5-1, the J gene TRBJ1-3, with 7 nucleotides matching TRBD1. The germline gives CDR1 SGHRS, CDR2 YFSETQ. The CDR3 sequence is 16 residues long. The V gene end was trimmed by 0 bases and the J gene end by 0 bases; junction bases not matched to a gene: 3. The CDR3 reads CASSLDGTASGNTIYF. The CDR3, as DNA: TGCGCCAGCAGCTTGGATGGGACAGCCTCTGGAAACACCATATATTTT.

This clone was detected once. V usage is TRBV18 and J usage is TRBJ2-7, with D possibly matching TRBD2 (5 bases). This CDR3 spans 13 amino acids. V lost 5 bases and J lost 5, with 13 bases in between. Germline CDR1 is KGHSH and CDR2 is LQKENI. The CDR3 DNA reads TGTGCCAGCTCATTGACTGACGGGAACGAGCAGTACTTC. This translates into CASSLTDGNEQYF.

Only one count was recorded for this clone. This chain joins TRBV7-8 and TRBJ1-6; D is possibly TRBD1 (6 bases). CDR1 and CDR2 from the germline V gene are SGHVS and FQNEAQ. The CDR3 is made up of 14 amino acids. Deletions cut 5 bases from V and 6 bases from J, with 11 bases between. The CDR3 nucleotides are TGTGCCAGCAGCCCCGGGGGGGCTAATTCACCCCTCCACTTT. Translating gives CASSPGGANSPLHF.

The chain recombines TRBV3-1 (or the pseudogene TRBV3-2) with TRBJ1-4, with a possible D match to TRBD1 (6 bases). CDR1 and CDR2 from the germline V gene are LGHDT and YNNKEL (reference sequence). V gave up 4 bases and J gave up 3 bases, with 9 bases separating them. The CDR3 sequence is 14 residues long. Here the CDR3 reads CASSLGGANEKLFF. Here the CDR3 DNA reads TGTGCCAGCAGCCTAGGGGGGGCTAATGAAAAACTGTTTTTT.

The J gene is TRBJ1-5, the V gene TRBV28, with TRBD1 matching 8 bases. There are 14 residues in the CDR3. Germline lookup yields CDR1 MDHEN and CDR2 SYDVKM. V trimming: 6 bases; J trimming: 3 bases; junction bases outside the gene matches: 4. The CDR3 bases are TGTGCCAGCAGCGGGGGACAGGTCAATCAGCCCCAGCATTTT. It encodes CASSGGQVNQPQHF.

This clone showed up just once. J is TRBJ2-3 and V is TRBV24-1, with 8 positions matching TRBD1. Per germline, CDR1 KGHDR and CDR2 SFDVKD. With V trimmed by 3 bases and J by 3 bases, 4 bases remained unmatched. This CDR3 is built from 15 residues. The CDR3 sequence: CATSDVTGVTDTQYF. In DNA, the CDR3 is TGTGCCACCAGTGATGTGACAGGGGTAACAGATACGCAGTATTTT.

In this sample, this clone turned up a few times. V gene TRBV19 combines with J gene TRBJ1-2; TRBD1 is a possible D gene (6 bases). The V gene's germline CDR1 is LNHDA and CDR2 SQIVND (reference sequence). V shed 5 bases and J shed 2 bases, with 15 bases lying between them. The CDR3 contains 15 residues. CDR3 sequence (DNA): TGTGCCAGTAGTCCTGGGGGCAGCTACAACTATGGCTACACCTTC. Amino acid sequence: CASSPGGSYNYGYTF. Full variable domain (outside the CDR3, taken from reference TRBV19 and TRBJ1-2): DGGITQSPKYLFRKEGQNVTLSCEQNLNHDAMYWYRQDPGQGLRLIYYSQIVNDFQKGDIAEGYSVSREKKESFPLTVTSAQKNPTAFYLCASSPGGSYNYGYTFGSGTRLTVV.

Only one count was recorded for this clone. V gene TRBV27 combines with J gene TRBJ1-3, with 7 positions matching TRBD1. V shed 3 bases and J 3 bases; nucleotides not matched to a gene: 2. The CDR3 has 14 residues. Germline V gene lookup returns CDR1 MNHEY and CDR2 SMNVEV (reference sequence). The chain's CDR3 is CASSLTGFGNTIYF. The CDR3 coding sequence is TGTGCCAGCAGTTTGACAGGGTTTGGAAACACCATATATTTT.

This clone was counted a single time. The gene calls are TRBV5-4 and TRBJ2-3; TRBD2 agrees at 12 bases. V shed 5 bases and J 5 bases; nucleotides not matched to a gene: 9. This CDR3 is built from 16 residues. Germline-derived CDR1 and CDR2 are SGHNT and YYREEE (reference sequence). The CDR3 sequence: CASRKPSGGAGDTQYF. The CDR3 DNA reads as TGTGCCAGCAGGAAGCCTAGCGGGGGGGCGGGAGATACGCAGTATTTT.

The chain is built from TRBV2 and TRBJ1-3, with a tentative D call TRBD1 (6 bases). From germline, CDR1 is SNHLY and CDR2 FYNNEI. V gave up 6 bases and J gave up 10 bases, with 16 bases separating them. The CDR3 loop spans 13 amino acids. The CDR3 coding sequence is TGTGCCAGCAGCTATATACAGGGTGAAACCATATATTTT. It encodes CASSYIQGETIYF.

This chain connects TRBV4-1 to TRBJ2-5; TRBD2 matches 9 bases. V dropped 3 bases and J dropped 5; count of bases not matched to a gene: 10. CDR1 and CDR2 (germline): MGHRA, YSYEKL. CDR3 length equals 16 residues. CDR3: CASSHPLAGPGETQYF. The CDR3 DNA follows: TGCGCCAGCAGCCACCCTCTAGCGGGGCCAGGGGAGACCCAGTACTTC.

The chain couples TRBV10-2 to TRBJ2-1, with 11 positions matching TRBD2. V trimming: 8 bases; J trimming: 4 bases; junction bases outside the gene matches: 1. CDR1 and CDR2 (germline): WSHSY, SAAADI. CDR3 size: 13 residues. The CDR3 DNA reads TGCGCCAGCGGGACTAGCGGTTACAATGAGCAGTTCTTC. This gives the protein CASGTSGYNEQFF.

J is TRBJ2-5 and V is TRBV2; 10 nucleotides match TRBD2. Unmatched junction bases numbered 3, after V lost 8 bases and J lost 0 bases. Per germline, CDR1 SNHLY and CDR2 FYNNEI. This CDR3 has 14 amino acids. CDR3 sequence reads: CASLAGEYQETQYF. The CDR3 DNA is TGTGCCAGCCTAGCGGGGGAGTACCAAGAGACCCAGTACTTC.